This record covers a single T cell receptor (beta chain). This record belongs to a study of T-cell reconstitution after alpha-beta-depleted transplantation in children. V shed 3 bases and J 10 bases; nucleotides not matched to a gene: 7. The germline gives CDR1 KGHDR, CDR2 SFDVKD. The CDR3 spans 14 residues. Library preparation (for TCRbeta) was performed with unique molecular identifiers. TCRdb redid the calling of the PCR reads with MiXCR, one entry per CDR3 protein. The sample carries hundreds of thousands of distinct CDR3 sequences, about 12% recorded once. The sample in question was PBMCs from the stem cell graft donor, obtained from the stem cell graft. V is TRBV24-1 and J is TRBJ2-1, with 8 bases fitting TRBD2. This TCR was recovered from a human donor who donated a stem cell graft to a child with combined immunodeficiency. CDR3 protein: CATSDESGRAEQFF. The CDR3 region has the DNA TGTGCCACCAGTGATGAAAGCGGGAGAGCCGAGCAGTTCTTC.